Included here is one T cell receptor (beta chain) sequence, with context. The antigen remains undetermined. This entry is derived from a study of T-cell memory formation after mild COVID-19. Study-level points and caveats: CD4+ contracting clones lay mainly in CM and EM, CD8+ ones in EMRA. Clones from the second wave (peaking day 37) had unconfirmed SARS-CoV-2 specificity.

Constant-segment primers and 5'RACE yielded cDNA libraries for TCR alpha and TCR beta, each carrying sample barcodes and UMIs. TCRdb processed the 5' RACE reads anew with MiXCR; each CDR3 protein has one entry. The sample includes under 250,000 distinct CDR3 sequences, 25% to 35% of them seen just once. The sequenced sample consisted of PBMCs or a T cell subset sorted from them (not recorded which). This TCR was sampled from an adult woman who had mild COVID-19 (a few samples of this study predate the infection). Cell type and time point are not known.

CDR3 sequence: CASSQALGGETQYF. DNA for the CDR3: TGCGCCAGCAGCCAAGCACTAGGAGGAGAGACCCAGTACTTC. J is TRBJ2-5 and V is TRBV4-1; TRBD2 is a possible D gene (5 bases). CDR1 MGHRA and CDR2 YSYEKL come from the germline V gene. The CDR3 sequence is 14 residues long. Trimming cost V 1 base and J 4 bases, with 10 bases left between them.